This TCR beta chain was obtained from a study of blood T cell repertoires in COVID-19 (dated by TCRdb to 2020 to 2021). About the full investigation: The collaborator samples originated in the United States, Italy and Spain and spanned the acute and convalescent phases of COVID-19. Samples came from the ongoing ImmuneRACE study (first 160 participants) plus 1,254 subjects from 6 global collaborators. Where HLA class I and class II types were available, the types were taken from metadata supplied by the sample provider, not from assay-based typing. Subjects who had been exposed to COVID-19, were actively infected with it, or had recovered from it provided the deeply sampled blood TCRbeta repertoires that made up the dataset. Sample metadata almost always included a de-identified subject ID, COVID-19 status, age in years and sex. The repertoires were released in a freely available public database intended as a resource for research on the immune response to SARS-CoV-2. The material from the prospective study consisted of cDNA or gDNA derived from T cells, B-cell-depleted T cells, or PBMCs.

TCRbeta CDR3 regions were amplified from genomic DNA using the immunoSEQ Assay, a bias-controlled multiplex PCR. Turning to the authors' computational methods: Nucleated cell counts per sample were estimated from amplification of reference gene primers within the assay. Sequence reads were collapsed and filtered to measure the absolute abundance of every unique TCRbeta CDR3 rearrangement. For each sample, productive Simpson clonality was calculated as the square root of Simpson's diversity index across productive rearrangements. This is the immuneACCESS table as TCRdb keeps it, with only in-frame sequences that have V and J called. A part of the clones is gone; compared with another copy, unresolved V genes explain less than half, and the rest is unexplained. V and J calls and clone size are given by that table; D and trimming were obtained from the DNA. The table for this sample lists approximately 150,000 clones; 81% of them were counted only once. Of the sample, around 8.8% is held by the ten largest clones.

A remark on this clone: This receptor's antigen is unknown. No base-level quality is on record; no much larger clone is a single base apart.

Broad study findings and their caveats: The quantity of clinical and demographic metadata differed by source and by participant and was supplied without curation.

Collaborating institutions collected whole blood in K2EDTA tubes following their own protocols. For TCRbeta analysis, collaborators shipped samples in one of three forms: frozen whole blood, isolated PBMCs, or DNA extracted from either of those sample types. Reading from cysteine to phenylalanine, the CDR3 counts 16 amino acids. Solely the CDR3 DNA is kept, with 48 bases framed from the first base. CDR1 LNHDA and CDR2 SQIVND were looked up in the germline V gene (reference sequence). Here V drops 5 bases and J drops 2 bases, and the junction holds 10 bases not matched to any gene. The sequence was obtained from a human donor in a cohort sampled during active COVID-19. The rearrangement combines TRBV19 with TRBJ1-2; the junction holds 8 bases that match TRBD1. The material sequenced was peripheral blood. The DNA is TGTGCCAGTAGTGCCTCAACAGGGGGTCTCAACTATGGCTACACCTTC. Its translation reads: CASSASTGGLNYGYTF.